This T cell receptor beta chain derives from a study of T cells after yellow fever vaccination. Whole-study context: When fractions had low cell numbers, they were prepared with SMART-Seq v4 Ultra Low Input. Whole-study results and caveats: Booster samples showed a return of most primary-vaccination clones (roughly 96% CD4, about 88% CD8). Although the secondary response was weaker, it peaked faster, at day 5 versus 15. Abundant bulk-derived clonotypes could contaminate FACS-sorted repertoires.

TCRdb redid the calling of the 5' RACE reads with MiXCR, one entry per CDR3 protein. Here the sample spans around 350,000 distinct CDR3 sequences, around 10% being singletons. The V and J ends lost 3 bases and 2 bases respectively, with 4 bases between them. Germline loops: CDR1 DFQATT, CDR2 SNEGSKA (reference sequence). The CDR3 contains 11 residues. A word on this clonotype: Its specificity is not known.

The rearrangement uses TRBV20-1 and TRBJ2-5; no clear D. Sequencing was performed on PBMCs, taken on the day of the first yellow fever vaccination. This receptor was obtained from a man in his late teens or twenties who received the YFV17D yellow fever vaccine. The CDR3 nucleotides are TGCAGTGCTAGGTGGCAAGAGACCCAGTACTTC. As protein: CSARWQETQYF.